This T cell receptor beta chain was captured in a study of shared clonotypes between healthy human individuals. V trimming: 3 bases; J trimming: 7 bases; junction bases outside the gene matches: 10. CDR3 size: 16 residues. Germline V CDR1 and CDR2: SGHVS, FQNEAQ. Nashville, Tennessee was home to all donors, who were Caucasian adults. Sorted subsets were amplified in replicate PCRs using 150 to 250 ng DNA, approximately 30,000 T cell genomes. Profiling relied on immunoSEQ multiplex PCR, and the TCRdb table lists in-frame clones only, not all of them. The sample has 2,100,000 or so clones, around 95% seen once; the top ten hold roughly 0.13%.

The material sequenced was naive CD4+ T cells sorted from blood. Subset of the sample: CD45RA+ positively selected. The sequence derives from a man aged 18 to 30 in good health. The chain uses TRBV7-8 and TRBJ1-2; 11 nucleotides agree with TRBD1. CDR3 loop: CASSFRDRGVNSGYTF. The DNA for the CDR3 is TGTGCCAGCAGCTTCCGGGACAGGGGGGTCAACAGTGGCTACACCTTC.